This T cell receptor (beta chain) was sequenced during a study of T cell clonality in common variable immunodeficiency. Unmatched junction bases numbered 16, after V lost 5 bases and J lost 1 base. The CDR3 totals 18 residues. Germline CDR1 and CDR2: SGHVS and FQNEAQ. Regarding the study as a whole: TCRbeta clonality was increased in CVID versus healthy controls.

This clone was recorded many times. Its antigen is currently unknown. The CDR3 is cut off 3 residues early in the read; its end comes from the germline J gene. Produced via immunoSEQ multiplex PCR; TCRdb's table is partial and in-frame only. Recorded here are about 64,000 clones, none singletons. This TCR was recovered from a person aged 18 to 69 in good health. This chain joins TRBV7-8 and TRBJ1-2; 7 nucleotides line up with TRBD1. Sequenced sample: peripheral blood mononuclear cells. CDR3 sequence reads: CASSKNAGTGTVNYGYTF. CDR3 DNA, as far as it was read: TGTGCCAGCAGCAAAAACGCAGGGACCGGGACAGTTAACTATGGC.